Below, 21 T cell receptor beta chains from the same sample are listed, as sequenced in a study of T cells in localized non-small cell lung cancer. Profiled with immunoSEQ multiplex PCR; TCRdb holds only in-frame clones, not every one. The sample carries over 45,000 clones, approximately 90% recorded once. The sequenced sample was peripheral blood, obtained before any cancer treatment. These receptors originate from a man aged 40 to 69 with stage I squamous cell lung carcinoma.

This chain connects TRBV19 to TRBJ1-1; maybe TRBD1 (5 bases). The CDR3 is made up of 14 amino acids. Germline V gene lookup returns CDR1 LNHDA and CDR2 SQIVND (reference sequence). V was clipped by 3 bases and J by 1 base, with 9 bases between them. The CDR3 DNA sequence: TGTGCCAGTAGTATCGGCGGGGGGAACACTGAAGCTTTCTTT. Its protein is CASSIGGGNTEAFF. Filled out from reference TRBV19 and TRBJ1-1, the complete variable domain reads DGGITQSPKYLFRKEGQNVTLSCEQNLNHDAMYWYRQDPGQGLRLIYYSQIVNDFQKGDIAEGYSVSREKKESFPLTVTSAQKNPTAFYLCASSIGGGNTEAFFGQGTRLTVV.

This clone was observed a few times. This chain uses TRBV28 with TRBJ1-4; 9 nucleotides align to TRBD1. Per the germline V gene, CDR1 is MDHEN and CDR2 is SYDVKM. The CDR3 length is 16 residues. Trimming cost V 4 bases and J 1 base; bases outside gene matches: 4. The CDR3, as DNA: TGTGCCAGCAGTTGGACAGGGGCCCTAACTAATGAAAAACTGTTTTTT. Encoded protein: CASSWTGALTNEKLFF.

The V gene is TRBV28, the J gene TRBJ1-1; no clear D gene. The CDR3 sequence is 13 residues long. V lost 6 bases and J 3 bases, leaving 11 bases between the germline ends. Germline values: CDR1 MDHEN, CDR2 SYDVKM. This CDR3 reads CASSTPRDTEAFF. For the CDR3, the DNA is TGTGCCAGCAGCACACCTAGGGACACTGAAGCTTTCTTT.

The rearrangement links TRBV19 to TRBJ2-7, with D maybe TRBD1 (5 bases). The germline CDR1 and CDR2 sequences are LNHDA and SQIVND (reference sequence). Trimming stripped 4 bases from V and 2 bases from J, with 9 bases between. The CDR3 spans 13 residues. The CDR3 loop is CASSTQGPYEQYF. The CDR3 coding sequence is TGTGCCAGTAGTACGCAGGGCCCCTACGAGCAGTACTTC.

The J gene is TRBJ2-3, the V gene TRBV7-9; D is unresolved. V gave up 6 bases and J gave up 6 bases, with 10 bases separating them. The CDR3 has 12 residues. In germline, CDR1 is SEHNR, CDR2 FQNEAQ (reference sequence). The CDR3 here is CASSYTADTQYF. The CDR3 DNA follows: TGTGCCAGCAGTTATACAGCTGATACGCAGTATTTT.

J is TRBJ1-3 and V is TRBV25-1; D is ambiguous. Looked up from germline, CDR1 is MGHDK and CDR2 is SYGVNS. There are 12 residues in the CDR3. With 4 bases removed from V and 0 bases from J, the gap between germline ends came to 1 base. This CDR3 reads CASSGSGNTIYF. CDR3 in DNA: TGTGCCAGCAGTGGCTCTGGAAACACCATATATTTT.

The J gene is TRBJ2-7, the V gene TRBV4-1; 9 bases line up with TRBD2. The CDR3 is 16 amino acids. The V and J ends lost 0 bases and 2 bases, in that order; junction bases with no gene match: 5. CDR1 MGHRA and CDR2 YSYEKL come from the germline V gene. CDR3 sequence: CASSQDSSGATYEQYF. The DNA of the CDR3 is TGCGCCAGCAGCCAAGATTCTAGCGGGGCCACCTACGAGCAGTACTTC.

The V and J genes are TRBV7-3 and TRBJ2-7; 7 nucleotides match TRBD1. This CDR3 region has 15 residues. Germline CDR1 reads SGHTA; CDR2 reads FQGTGA. The J segment lost 1 base and the V segment lost 5 bases, leaving 8 bases of the junction unmatched. CDR3 nucleotide sequence: TGTGCCAGCAGCGAAATGCCGGGACAGTCCTACGAGCAGTACTTC. It specifies CASSEMPGQSYEQYF.

V and J are TRBV7-6 and TRBJ2-7, with D perhaps given as TRBD1 or TRBD2 (6 bases each). V was pared by 5 bases and J by 2 bases, with 13 bases between. CDR3 size: 14 residues. CDR1 is SGHVS, CDR2 FNYEAQ, per germline. The CDR3 DNA reads as TGTGCCAGCAGCGTACAGGGAGGAACCTACGAGCAGTACTTC. Protein: CASSVQGGTYEQYF.

This rearrangement joins TRBV20-1 to TRBJ2-1; D not resolved. Trimming took 6 bases from V and 4 from J, leaving 7 bases between them. The CDR3 has 11 residues. Per germline, CDR1 DFQATT and CDR2 SNEGSKA (reference sequence). The CDR3 DNA is TGCAGTGCCCGATATTACAATGAGCAGTTCTTC. This encodes CSARYYNEQFF.

The chain has TRBV6-5 and TRBJ1-2; D is ambiguous. CDR1 is MNHEY and CDR2 is SVGAGI in the germline V gene. The CDR3 covers 14 residues. V lost 2 bases, J lost 2 bases, and 9 bases lay in between. The CDR3 is CASSYKLLNYGYTF. The DNA of the CDR3 is TGTGCCAGCAGTTACAAGCTTTTAAACTATGGCTACACCTTC.

The rearrangement links TRBV6-5 to TRBJ1-1, with a possible D match to TRBD1 (5 bases). V was shortened by 6 bases and J by 0 bases, with 8 bases between the two germline ends. The V gene's germline CDR1 is MNHEY and CDR2 SVGAGI. The CDR3 sequence is 13 residues long. The CDR3 DNA sequence: TGTGCCAGCAGCCCAGGGTTGAACACTGAAGCTTTCTTT. Its protein is CASSPGLNTEAFF.

The table lists this clone with a count of one. The V gene is TRBV6-5, the J gene TRBJ1-3, with D uncertain. The germline V and J ends were trimmed by 2 bases and 3 bases, with 8 bases remaining between them. The CDR3 has 14 amino acids. In germline, CDR1 is MNHEY, CDR2 SVGAGI. CDR3 DNA sequence: TGTGCCAGCAGTTACGCCACGAGTGGAAACACCATATATTTT. Amino acid sequence: CASSYATSGNTIYF.

CDR3 protein: CASPRQATQPQHF. DNA for the CDR3: TGCGCCAGTCCACGACAGGCTACTCAGCCCCAGCATTTT. This chain joins TRBV5-1 and TRBJ1-5; tentative D call: TRBD1 (6 bases). Trimming shortened V by 8 bases and J by 6 bases, and 15 bases separated the two germline ends. This CDR3 has 13 residues. Germline V gene sequence: CDR1 SGHRS, CDR2 YFSETQ.

The chain links TRBV5-6 to TRBJ2-1, with 8 positions matching TRBD1. Germline CDR1 reads SGHDT; CDR2 reads YYEEEE. The ends lost 4 bases at V and 4 bases at J; junction bases unmatched: 4. The CDR3 totals 14 residues. The CDR3 is CASSAGQGYNEQFF. For the CDR3, the DNA is TGTGCCAGCAGCGCCGGACAGGGTTACAATGAGCAGTTCTTC.

The genes are TRBV5-5 and TRBJ2-7; D may match TRBD1 or TRBD2 (5 bases each). The CDR3 has 14 residues. The V gene's germline CDR1 is SGHKS and CDR2 YYEKEE (reference sequence). Between the trimmed V and J ends, which lost 8 bases and 3 bases, there was a span of 18 bases. The CDR3 bases are TGTGCCAGTAACCCCCGGGACGGAGACTACGAGCAGTACTTC. Its translation is CASNPRDGDYEQYF.

This clone came up a few times. This sequence joins TRBV5-1 and TRBJ1-2; 9 bases agree with TRBD1. From germline, CDR1 is SGHRS and CDR2 YFSETQ. The J segment lost 0 bases and the V segment lost 3 bases, leaving 3 bases of the junction unmatched. The CDR3 runs to 15 residues. The CDR3 loop is CASSYGTGTNYGYTF. The CDR3 nucleotides read TGCGCCAGCAGCTACGGGACAGGGACTAACTATGGCTACACCTTC.

The V and J genes are TRBV7-3 and TRBJ2-2; 7 bases are a match to TRBD2. CDR3 length equals 15 residues. Germline V gives CDR1 SGHTA, CDR2 FQGTGA. The J segment lost 0 bases and the V segment lost 5 bases, leaving 3 bases of the junction unmatched. The CDR3 nucleotides are TGTGCCAGCAGCCCGGCGGGGGCGAACACCGGGGAGCTGTTTTTT. This encodes CASSPAGANTGELFF.

This rearrangement joins TRBV19 to TRBJ2-3; D not resolved. V lost 3 bases, J lost 4 bases, and 2 bases lay in between. The germline CDR1 and CDR2 sequences are LNHDA and SQIVND (reference sequence). This CDR3 has 11 amino acids. CDR3 amino acids: CASSMADTQYF. The DNA of the CDR3 is TGTGCCAGTAGTATGGCAGATACGCAGTATTTT.

The V call is TRBV18, the J call TRBJ1-1; 9 bases are a match to TRBD1. Trimming took 0 bases from V and 0 from J; bases not matched to a gene: 5. Germline V CDR1 and CDR2: KGHSH, LQKENI. This CDR3 contains 17 residues. CDR3 bases: TGTGCCAGCTCACCACCCCGACAGGGGGTAGTGAACACTGAAGCTTTCTTT. It specifies CASSPPRQGVVNTEAFF.

In DNA, the CDR3 is TGTGCCAGCAGACCCGGGACAGCCTACGAGCAGTACTTC. Protein: CASRPGTAYEQYF. The chain links TRBV27 to TRBJ2-7, with TRBD1 matching 7 bases. Trimming took 6 bases from V and 2 from J; bases not matched to a gene: 4. Germline loops: CDR1 MNHEY, CDR2 SMNVEV (reference sequence). This CDR3 is 13 amino acids long.